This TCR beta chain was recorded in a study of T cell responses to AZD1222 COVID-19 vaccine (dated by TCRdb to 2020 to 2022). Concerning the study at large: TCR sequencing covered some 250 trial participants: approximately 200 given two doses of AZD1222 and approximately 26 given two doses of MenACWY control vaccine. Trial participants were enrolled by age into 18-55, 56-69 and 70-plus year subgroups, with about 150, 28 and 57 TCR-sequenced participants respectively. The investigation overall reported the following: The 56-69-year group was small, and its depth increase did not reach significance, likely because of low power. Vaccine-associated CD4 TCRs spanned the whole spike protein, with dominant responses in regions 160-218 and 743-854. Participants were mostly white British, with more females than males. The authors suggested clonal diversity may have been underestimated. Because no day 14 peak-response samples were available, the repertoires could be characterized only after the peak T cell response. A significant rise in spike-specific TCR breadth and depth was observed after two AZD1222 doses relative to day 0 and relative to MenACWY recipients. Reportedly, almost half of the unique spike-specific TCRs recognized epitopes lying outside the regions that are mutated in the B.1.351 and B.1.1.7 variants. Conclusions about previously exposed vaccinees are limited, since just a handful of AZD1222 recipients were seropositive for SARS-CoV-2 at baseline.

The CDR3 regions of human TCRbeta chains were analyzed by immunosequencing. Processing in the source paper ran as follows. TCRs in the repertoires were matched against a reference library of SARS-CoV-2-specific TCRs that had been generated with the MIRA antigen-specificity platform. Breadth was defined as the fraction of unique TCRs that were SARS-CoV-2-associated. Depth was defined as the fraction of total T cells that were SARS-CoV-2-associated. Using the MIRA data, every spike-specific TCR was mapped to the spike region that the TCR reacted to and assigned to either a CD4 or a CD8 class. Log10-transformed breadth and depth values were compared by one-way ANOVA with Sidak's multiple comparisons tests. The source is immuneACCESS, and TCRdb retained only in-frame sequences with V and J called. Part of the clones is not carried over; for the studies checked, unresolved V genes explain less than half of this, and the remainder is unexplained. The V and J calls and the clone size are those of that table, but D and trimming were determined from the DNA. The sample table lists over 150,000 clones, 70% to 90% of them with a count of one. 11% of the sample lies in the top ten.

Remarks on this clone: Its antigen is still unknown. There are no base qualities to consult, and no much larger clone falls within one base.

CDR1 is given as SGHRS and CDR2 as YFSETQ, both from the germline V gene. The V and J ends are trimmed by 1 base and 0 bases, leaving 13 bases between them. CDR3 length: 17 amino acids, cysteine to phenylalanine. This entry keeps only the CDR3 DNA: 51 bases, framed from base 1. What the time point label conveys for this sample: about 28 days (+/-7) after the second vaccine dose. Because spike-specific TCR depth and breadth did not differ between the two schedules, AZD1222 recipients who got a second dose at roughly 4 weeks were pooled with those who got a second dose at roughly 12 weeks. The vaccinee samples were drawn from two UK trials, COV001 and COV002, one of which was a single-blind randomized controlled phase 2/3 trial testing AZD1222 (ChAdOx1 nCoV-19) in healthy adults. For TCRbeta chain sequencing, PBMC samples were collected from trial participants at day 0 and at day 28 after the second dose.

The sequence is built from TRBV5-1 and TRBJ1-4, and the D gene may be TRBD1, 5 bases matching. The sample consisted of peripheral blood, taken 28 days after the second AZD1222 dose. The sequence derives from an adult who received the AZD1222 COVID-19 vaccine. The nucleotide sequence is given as TGCGCCAGCAGCTTGTTCGGGACCCTCGCAACTAATGAAAAACTGTTTTTT. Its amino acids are CASSLFGTLATNEKLFF. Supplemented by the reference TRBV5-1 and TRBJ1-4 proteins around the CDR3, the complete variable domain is KAGVTQTPRYLIKTRGQQVTLSCSPISGHRSVSWYQQTPGQGLQFLFEYFSETQRNKGNFPGRFSGRQFSNSRSEMNVSTLELGDSALYLCASSLFGTLATNEKLFFGSGTQLSVL.